The source of this T cell receptor beta chain is a study of spatial heterogeneity in lung cancer. In the study overall: Mean representation of each unique TCR and UMI combination in the raw reads exceeded 9.5 occurrences.

Individual TCR cDNA molecules each bore their own unique molecular identifier. MiXCR, run by TCRdb on the 5' RACE reads, gives a single entry per CDR3 protein. In the table there are under 100,000 distinct CDR3 sequences, roughly 10% of which are singletons. This sample's time point: sample taken at primary tumor resection. Frozen PBMC, nontumor lung or tumor provided whole RNA, which was sequenced unsorted. The donors were some 70 patients with non-small cell lung cancer that was early-stage and untreated. The germline V and J ends were trimmed by 6 bases and 7 bases, with 19 bases remaining between them. Germline-derived CDR1 and CDR2 are DFQATT and SNEGSKA (reference sequence). CDR3 size: 13 residues. This clonotype has just a few counts.

The chain uses TRBV20-1 and TRBJ2-7; D gene unclear. The material was PBMCs, obtained at surgery. The sequence was collected from a male donor with early-stage non-small cell lung cancer. CDR3 sequence reads: CSAKAGNSLEQYF. CDR3 coding DNA: TGCAGTGCGAAAGCAGGCAACTCCCTGGAGCAGTACTTC.